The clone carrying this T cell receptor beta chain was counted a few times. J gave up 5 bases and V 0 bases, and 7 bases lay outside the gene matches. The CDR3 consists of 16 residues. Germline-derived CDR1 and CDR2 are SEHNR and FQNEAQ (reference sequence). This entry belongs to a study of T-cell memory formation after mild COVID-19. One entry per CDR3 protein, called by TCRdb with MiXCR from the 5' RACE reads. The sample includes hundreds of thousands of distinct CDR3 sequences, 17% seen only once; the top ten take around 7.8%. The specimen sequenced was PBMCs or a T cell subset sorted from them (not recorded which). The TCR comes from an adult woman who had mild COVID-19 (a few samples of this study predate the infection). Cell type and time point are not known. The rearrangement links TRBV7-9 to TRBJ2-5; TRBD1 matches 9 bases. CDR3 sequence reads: CASSLAAGTGRETQYF. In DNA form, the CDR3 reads TGTGCCAGCAGCTTAGCGGCTGGGACAGGGAGGGAGACCCAGTACTTC.